These T cell receptor beta chains were read from a single sample in a study of T cells expressing NK-cell markers. One entry per CDR3 protein, without DNA, is what TCRdb gives after re-calling the 5' RACE reads. This repertoire comprises hundreds of thousands of distinct CDR3 sequences; its ten largest clones make up less than 7.5%. Sequencing was done on a sample of blood T cells: a sorted CD56 or NKG2C T cell subset, CD4+ or CD8+ T cells, or bulk PBMC T cells (not recorded which). Receptor source: a woman between 18 and 70 years old in good health. Each CDR3 is given with its conserved first and last residue.

J gene | V gene | CDR3 protein
TRBJ1-1 | TRBV29-1 | CSVEKEGRMGPNTEAFF
TRBJ2-3 | TRBV7-9 | CASRRPEYTQYF
TRBJ2-3 | TRBV5-1 | CASSSIAGGLTDTQYF
TRBJ2-1 | TRBV6-2/TRBV6-3 | CASTTYPPASNEQFF
TRBJ2-1 | TRBV12-3/TRBV12-4 | CASSPVGYNEQFF
TRBJ1-1 | TRBV7-9 | CASSLVTTEAFF
TRBJ1-3 | TRBV12-3/TRBV12-4 | CASSLQGRATIYF
TRBJ1-2 | TRBV20-1 | CSAPGTGGHYGYTF
TRBJ2-5 | TRBV4-2 | CASSQHKETQYF
TRBJ2-1 | TRBV6-1 | CASSGAGRNEQFF
TRBJ1-1 | TRBV5-8 | CASSLGGQSTEAFF
TRBJ2-7 | TRBV2 | CASSEVYEQYF
TRBJ2-1 | TRBV27 | CASSFQTGVSPFF
TRBJ2-2 | TRBV20-1 | CSATERGGPGELFF
TRBJ2-1 | TRBV5-5 | CASSRDSGSYNEQFF
TRBJ1-1 | TRBV9 | CASSGADRTVEAFF
TRBJ1-1 | TRBV12-3/TRBV12-4 | CASSPEDRLTEAFF
TRBJ2-7 | TRBV3-1 | CASSHTYEQYF
TRBJ2-7 | TRBV5-1 | CASSSRGTGVHEQYF
TRBJ1-3 | TRBV4-3 | CASSQADHSGNTIYF
TRBJ2-2 | TRBV18 | CASSPRYQRVGNTGELFF
TRBJ2-1 | TRBV6-5 | CASSYSSSGSVYNEQFF
TRBJ2-4 | TRBV11-2 | CASSTGLASNIQYF
TRBJ2-1 | TRBV5-6 | CASSPYGGRTENEQFF
TRBJ1-5 | TRBV10-3 | CAISGGQNQPQHF
TRBJ2-1 | TRBV5-1 | CASSYTNEQFF
TRBJ1-2 | TRBV29-1 | CSVDGTGGVGYTF
TRBJ1-2 | TRBV4-3 | CASSQTAGQGVVSYGYTF
TRBJ2-5 | TRBV7-9 | CASSQDTLAQYF
TRBJ2-3 | TRBV7-8 | CASSFSEWDTDTQYF
TRBJ1-5 | TRBV7-2 | CASSLGDRGLQPQHF
TRBJ2-2 | TRBV2 | CASSVLAGKTGELFF
TRBJ2-1 | TRBV29-1 | CSVQGLAGVVDEQFF
TRBJ2-5 | TRBV7-2 | CASSTQGNGETQYF
TRBJ2-5 | TRBV6-1 | CASREDSQETQYF
TRBJ2-1 | TRBV4-3 | CASSQSALGALMDEQFF
TRBJ1-2 | TRBV24-1 | CATSGTPDTYGYTF
TRBJ2-5 | TRBV12-3/TRBV12-4 | CASSSGGRETQYF
TRBJ2-2 | TRBV28 | CASSPGTSATTGELFF
TRBJ1-2 | TRBV12-5 | CASGLPTLTGGGYTF
TRBJ2-5 | TRBV27 | CASSLRDSGYQETQYF
TRBJ2-2 | TRBV5-1 | CASSPTVARGTGELFF
TRBJ2-7 | TRBV14 | CASRGTSESSYEQYF
TRBJ1-2 | TRBV12-3/TRBV12-4 | CASSPGQPNYGYTF
TRBJ2-1 | TRBV5-1 | CASSILPGLAGDEQFF
TRBJ2-7 | TRBV25-1 | CASSEYRLGAEQYF
TRBJ2-1 | TRBV6-2/TRBV6-3 | CASSYSSDSWDNEQFF
TRBJ2-1 | TRBV7-8 | CASSLDRVNEQFF
TRBJ2-7 | TRBV25-1 | CASSKPDWGWGSEQYF
TRBJ2-3 | TRBV27 | CASSLWTSGDTQYF
TRBJ1-1 | TRBV27 | CASSPYVPGVRTEAFF
TRBJ1-5 | TRBV28 | CASSLGFSSNQPQHF
TRBJ1-3 | TRBV10-3 | CAISDRHSGNTIYF
TRBJ2-2 | TRBV5-8 | CASSLTLTGELFF
TRBJ1-2 | TRBV19 | CASHARRTVYGYTF